Listed below are T cell receptor beta chains from one sample, sequenced in a study of CD8 T cells in Susac syndrome. TCRdb re-called the immunoSEQ multiplex PCR reads with MiXCR, one entry per CDR3 protein. The sample has about 170,000 distinct CDR3 sequences; 95% to 97% are singletons. Sequencing used CD4+ T cells from PBMCs. The receptors here all came from a human donor with Susac syndrome. CDR3s include the opening cysteine and the closing phenylalanine or tryptophan. The order of the fields is V gene, clone size, J gene, D gene, CDR3 DNA, CDR3 protein. A D gene is named only where the DNA matches it firmly. Rows may omit the clone size; those that give it use once, few, many or a size class.

V gene: TRBV28; clone size: -; J gene: TRBJ2-6; D gene: -; CDR3 DNA: TGTGCCAGCAGTTTATACTTCCCATCGGCCTCTGGGGCCAACGTCCTGACTTTC; CDR3 protein: CASSLYFPSASGANVLTF
V gene: TRBV7-3; clone size: -; J gene: TRBJ2-5; D gene: TRBD2; CDR3 DNA: TGTGCCAGCGGTAACGGGGGGATCCAAGAGACCCAGTACTTC; CDR3 protein: CASGNGGIQETQYF
V gene: TRBV20-1; clone size: -; J gene: TRBJ2-5; D gene: -; CDR3 DNA: TGCAGTGCCCGACTCGCTGGGGGGGAGACCCAGTACTTC; CDR3 protein: CSARLAGGETQYF
V gene: TRBV3-1; clone size: once; J gene: TRBJ1-1; D gene: TRBD1; CDR3 DNA: TGTGCCAGCAGCCACCACAACAGGGGAGGGACTGAAGCTTTCTTT; CDR3 protein: CASSHHNRGGTEAFF
V gene: TRBV7-7; clone size: -; J gene: TRBJ2-5; D gene: TRBD1; CDR3 DNA: TGTGCTAGCAGCTTCGGACAGGGGGGACAAGAGACCCAGTACTTC; CDR3 protein: CASSFGQGGQETQYF
V gene: TRBV25-1; clone size: -; J gene: TRBJ2-7; D gene: TRBD2; CDR3 DNA: TGTGCCAGCAGGGGACTAGCGGGAGCAGTGCAGTACTTC; CDR3 protein: CASRGLAGAVQYF
V gene: TRBV9; clone size: -; J gene: TRBJ2-3; D gene: TRBD2; CDR3 DNA: TGTGCCAGCAGCGCGACCGGGACTAGCGGGAGTACGACGCAGTATTTT; CDR3 protein: CASSATGTSGSTTQYF
V gene: TRBV28; clone size: -; J gene: TRBJ1-1; D gene: -; CDR3 DNA: TGTGCCAGCAGTTTTGGCAGCCTTTACAACACTGAAGCTTTCTTT; CDR3 protein: CASSFGSLYNTEAFF
V gene: TRBV9; clone size: -; J gene: TRBJ2-1; D gene: TRBD2; CDR3 DNA: TGTGCCAGCAGCCGGGAGGGAGAGCAGTTCTTC; CDR3 protein: CASSREGEQFF
V gene: TRBV9; clone size: -; J gene: TRBJ1-5; D gene: -; CDR3 DNA: TGTGCCAGCAGCGTAGATGGAGGGTGGAAGCCCCAGCATTTT; CDR3 protein: CASSVDGGWKPQHF